This is a list of T cell receptor beta chains from one sample in a study of cytomegalovirus exposure and HLA in healthy donors. Generated by immunoSEQ multiplex PCR, the TCRdb table keeps only in-frame clones and is missing some. Of about 55,000 clones in the sample, about 57% are singletons; the top ten hold about 12%. The sequencing input was PBMCs. These receptors were obtained from a human donor in good health. CDR3s include the opening cysteine and the closing phenylalanine or tryptophan. A D gene is named only where the DNA matches it firmly. Expanded clones get a size class; other rows say once, few or many, or leave the size out.

j_call d_call clone_size v_call cdr3_aa cdr3_nt
TRBJ2-7 TRBD1 - TRBV28 CASRPGTGGSYEQYF TGTGCCAGCAGACCCGGGACAGGGGGATCCTACGAGCAGTACTTC
TRBJ2-2 TRBD1 - TRBV19 CASSRTGTNTGELFF TGTGCCAGTAGTCGGACAGGGACGAACACCGGGGAGCTGTTTTTT
TRBJ1-4 - - TRBV9 CASSALTVGEKLFF TGTGCCAGCAGCGCCCTGACAGTGGGGGAAAAACTGTTTTTT
TRBJ1-2 TRBD1 few TRBV5-4 CASSRGTDTNYGYTF TGTGCCAGCAGCCGAGGGACAGATACTAACTATGGCTACACCTTC
TRBJ1-1 TRBD1 - TRBV4-1 CASRGQGYTEAFF TGCGCCAGCAGGGGACAGGGTTACACTGAAGCTTTCTTT
TRBJ2-7 TRBD1 once TRBV30 CAWSVGTGGYEQYF TGTGCCTGGAGTGTAGGTACAGGGGGCTACGAGCAGTACTTC
TRBJ1-2 - - TRBV4-2 CASSQDGTANYGYTF TGTGCCAGCAGCCAAGATGGCACAGCTAACTATGGCTACACCTTC
TRBJ2-1 TRBD1 - TRBV19 CASSPSTGAYNEQFF TGTGCCAGTAGTCCTTCAACAGGGGCCTACAATGAGCAGTTCTTC
TRBJ1-3 - - TRBV6-6 CASSPAEGNTIYF TGTGCCAGCAGTCCCGCGGAGGGAAACACCATATATTTT
TRBJ1-1 - - TRBV7-8 CASSYPGGTWEAFF TGTGCCAGCAGCTACCCGGGAGGGACATGGGAAGCTTTCTTT
TRBJ2-2 - - TRBV7-3 CASSPSGGRTGTGELFF TGTGCCAGCAGCCCCTCCGGTGGCAGGACGGGGACCGGGGAGCTGTTTTTT
TRBJ1-1 - - TRBV27 CASSSAMGASEAFF TGTGCCAGCAGTTCCGCCATGGGGGCGTCCGAAGCTTTCTTT
TRBJ2-2 - few TRBV4-3 CASTKGRFNTGELFF TGCGCCAGCACTAAAGGGAGATTCAACACCGGGGAGCTGTTTTTT
TRBJ2-7 TRBD2 - TRBV7-2 CASSMAGTSGAREQYF TGTGCCAGCAGCATGGCCGGGACTAGCGGGGCTAGGGAGCAGTACTTC
TRBJ1-2 TRBD1 - TRBV29-1 CSVEDRGQVSYGYTF TGCAGCGTTGAAGACAGGGGGCAGGTGAGCTATGGCTACACCTTC
TRBJ2-7 - - TRBV15 CATSSGQGFNEQYF TGTGCCACCAGCAGCGGGCAGGGGTTCAACGAGCAGTACTTC
TRBJ1-2 - - TRBV6-6 CASSYAGSNYGYTF TGTGCCAGCAGTTACGCAGGGTCGAACTATGGCTACACCTTC
TRBJ2-5 TRBD2 few TRBV5-1 CASSLGLAGGRIETQYF TGCGCCAGCAGCTTGGGCCTAGCGGGGGGCCGGATAGAGACCCAGTACTTC
TRBJ1-1 - - TRBV6-5 CASSYDNRWNTEAFF TGTGCCAGCAGTTACGATAACAGATGGAACACTGAAGCTTTCTTT
TRBJ2-5 TRBD2 few TRBV5-1 CASSFSGAQETQYF TGCGCCAGCAGCTTTAGCGGGGCTCAAGAGACCCAGTACTTC
TRBJ1-4 - - TRBV14 CASSRSGGSTVEKLFF TGTGCCAGCAGCCGTAGTGGGGGCAGTACCGTGGAAAAACTGTTTTTT
TRBJ2-5 TRBD1 few TRBV6-6 CASSWGQGAQETQYF TGTGCCAGCAGTTGGGGACAGGGGGCGCAGGAGACCCAGTACTTC
TRBJ1-1 - medium-sized TRBV6-6 CASSPVAGWNTEAFF TGTGCCAGCTCTCCCGTCGCAGGGTGGAACACTGAAGCTTTCTTT
TRBJ2-7 TRBD1 - TRBV5-1 CASSPRDRVYEQYF TGCGCCAGCAGCCCTCGGGACAGGGTCTACGAGCAGTACTTC
TRBJ2-4 TRBD2 - TRBV4-2 CASSREPLAGGLIAKNIQYF TGTGCCAGCAGCCGAGAGCCACTAGCGGGGGGATTAATAGCCAAAAACATTCAGTACTTC
TRBJ2-7 TRBD1 - TRBV5-1 CASSLAETGSHEQYF TGCGCCAGCAGCTTGGCCGAGACAGGGTCCCACGAGCAGTACTTC
TRBJ2-1 - medium-sized TRBV4-1 CASRRTSSLYNEQFF TGCGCCAGCAGACGTACGTCTAGCCTGTACAATGAGCAGTTCTTC
TRBJ2-7 TRBD2 - TRBV7-3 CASSLHKSGGRGSEQYF TGTGCCAGCAGCTTACACAAAAGCGGGGGTAGGGGGAGCGAGCAGTACTTC